The TCR beta chain described here comes from a study of shared clonotypes between healthy human individuals. About the research overall: Each donor's CD8 memory used one plate, CD8 naive two, each CD4 subset three. Study-wide findings and caveats: Donor clonotype sharing was expected to depend on sequencing depth.

A word on this clone: What it binds is not known.

Naive CD8 populations comprised CD45RO-negative cells positively selected for CCR7, excluding terminally differentiated effector memory CD45RA+ cells. Genomic DNA of every subset was divided equally among multiple immunoSEQ plates. Using around 180 ng DNA, around 30,000 T cell genomes, the sorted-subset replicate PCRs were run. The method was immunoSEQ multiplex PCR; TCRdb's version includes in-frame clones alone and lacks a portion of them. This repertoire shows about 590,000 clones, roughly 96% found once; its top ten account for 0.085% to 0.11%. The sequence derives from a woman aged 25 to 45 in good health. Sequenced input: naive CD8+ T cells sorted from blood.

The CDR3 sequence: CASSPGISKGEQYF. CDR3 sequence (DNA): TGTGCCAGCAGTCCAGGGATATCAAAGGGGGAGCAGTACTTC. The genes are TRBV27 and TRBJ2-7, with a weak D call TRBD1 (5 bases). V lost 5 bases and J lost 7, with 18 bases in between. In germline, CDR1 is MNHEY, CDR2 SMNVEV (reference sequence). The CDR3 is made up of 14 amino acids.